This T cell receptor beta chain originates from a study of T cells expressing NK-cell markers. TCRdb re-called the 5' RACE reads and catalogs CDR3 proteins one per entry, DNA excluded. This sample lists some 600,000 distinct CDR3 sequences; its ten largest clones have 3.5% to 4.5%. General study points: The dominant NKG2C+ clonotypes represented about 1.0-7.5% of CD8+ T cells in five or six donors. These clonotypes, the leaders elsewhere, also led the CD3+CD56-NKG2C+ fraction in four donors.

The CDR3 extends over 12 amino acids. The germline gives CDR1 SGHVS, CDR2 FQNEAQ. Points on this clonotype: What it binds is unknown.

The genes are TRBV7-8 and TRBJ1-1; TCRdb lists TRBD1, though no DNA is available to test this call. The sequence was collected from a man aged 18 to 30 in good health. The sample was blood T cells: a sorted CD56 or NKG2C T cell subset, CD4+ or CD8+ T cells, or bulk PBMC T cells (not recorded which). The CDR3 loop reads CASSHLGGEAFF.